These 2 T cell receptor beta chains were sequenced from one sample in a study of T cell responses to AZD1222 COVID-19 vaccine. Measured with immunoSEQ multiplex PCR; TCRdb has only the in-frame clones, and not every one. The table has 90,000 to 130,000 clones, approximately 89% seen once. Sequencing was performed on peripheral blood, taken on day 0 of MenACWY control vaccination. The receptors come from an adult in good health.

J is TRBJ1-4 and V is TRBV27; D is undetermined. The CDR3 is 13 residues long. Between the trimmed V and J ends, which lost 5 bases and 10 bases, there was a span of 14 bases. Germline V gene sequence: CDR1 MNHEY, CDR2 SMNVEV (reference sequence). CDR3: CASSAPGIGKLFF. CDR3 in DNA: TGTGCCAGCAGTGCACCCGGAATAGGAAAACTGTTTTTT.

The chain joins TRBV6-6 to TRBJ2-2, with D possibly matching TRBD1 (6 bases). V dropped 4 bases and J dropped 1 base, with 10 bases sitting between them. The germline V gene encodes CDR1 MNHNY and CDR2 SVGAGI (reference sequence). This CDR3 contains 15 residues. CDR3 nucleotide sequence: TGTGCCAGCAGTTTGGGGGCATTGAACACCGGGGAGCTGTTTTTT. Amino acids: CASSLGALNTGELFF.